The subject of this entry is one T cell receptor beta chain. This CDR3 spans 14 amino acids. V was trimmed by 3 bases and J by 3 bases, leaving 12 bases between them. CDR1 and CDR2 (germline): MNHEY, SMNVEV (reference sequence). The PCR had 60 Vbeta and 13 Jbeta primers. Some clones are missing from TCRdb's copy, which holds only in-frame ones; the method was immunoSEQ multiplex PCR. The repertoire holds about 200,000 clones, 65% to 80% seen once, with around 1.7% in the top ten. The record originates from a study of cytomegalovirus exposure and HLA in healthy donors. V usage is TRBV27 and J usage is TRBJ2-7; tentatively, D is TRBD1 (6 bases). The clonotype was recovered from a man in his fifties or sixties in good health and CMV-seronegative. The sequencing sample was made of PBMCs. CDR3 sequence: CASSLGGRGYEQYF. CDR3 DNA: TGTGCCAGCAGTTTGGGTGGCAGGGGCTACGAGCAGTACTTC.